Below, one T cell receptor beta chain is given with its context. TCRdb's copy holds only in-frame clones and misses some; the assay was immunoSEQ multiplex PCR. The repertoire holds a few hundred thousand clones, around 92% seen once, with approximately 1.2% in the top ten. This sample stems from a study of blood T cell repertoires in COVID-19. V shed 4 bases, J shed 6 bases, and the junction held 4 bases outside the gene matches. In germline, CDR1 is SGDLS, CDR2 YYNGEE. The CDR3 length is 15 residues. The receptor's source is a man aged 35-49 years with acute or convalescent COVID-19. Sample: peripheral blood. The chain is built from TRBV9 and TRBJ2-2; the match to TRBD2 covers 12 bases. The CDR3 DNA is TGTGCCAGCAGCTTACGGACTAGCGGGGCCGGGGAGCTGTTTTTT. It translates to CASSLRTSGAGELFF.